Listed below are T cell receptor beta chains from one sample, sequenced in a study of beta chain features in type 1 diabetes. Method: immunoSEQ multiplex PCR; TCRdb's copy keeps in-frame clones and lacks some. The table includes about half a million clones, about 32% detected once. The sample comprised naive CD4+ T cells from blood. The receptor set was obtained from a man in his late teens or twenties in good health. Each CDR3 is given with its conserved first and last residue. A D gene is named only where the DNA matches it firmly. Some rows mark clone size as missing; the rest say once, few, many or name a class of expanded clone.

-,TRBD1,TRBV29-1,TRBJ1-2,CSAGQGERTPDGYTF,TGCAGCGCCGGACAGGGGGAGCGAACTCCGGATGGCTACACCTTC
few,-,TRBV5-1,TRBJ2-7,CASSLTGDYEQYF,TGCGCCAGCAGCCTAACAGGAGACTACGAGCAGTACTTC
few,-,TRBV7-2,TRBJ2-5,CASSSEGARGTQYF,TGTGCCAGCAGCTCGGAGGGAGCCAGGGGGACCCAGTACTTC
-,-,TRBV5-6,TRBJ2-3,CASSPAGLSTDTQYF,TGTGCCAGCAGCCCGGCGGGATTGAGCACAGATACGCAGTATTTT
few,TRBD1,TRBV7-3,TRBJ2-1,CASSPTGTLTYNEQFF,TGTGCCAGCAGCCCGACAGGGACACTAACCTACAATGAGCAGTTCTTC
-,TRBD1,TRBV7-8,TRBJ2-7,CASSHYRTGGEQYF,TGTGCCAGCAGCCATTATCGGACAGGCGGCGAGCAGTACTTC
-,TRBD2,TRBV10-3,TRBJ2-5,CAISESLAGGEETQYF,TGTGCCATCAGTGAGTCACTAGCGGGAGGGGAAGAGACCCAGTACTTC
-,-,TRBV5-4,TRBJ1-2,CASSPDNYGYTF,TGTGCCAGCAGCCCAGACAACTATGGCTACACCTTC
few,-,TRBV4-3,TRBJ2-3,CASSPSSADTQYF,TGCGCCAGCAGCCCCTCTAGCGCAGATACGCAGTATTTT
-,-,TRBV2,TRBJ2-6,CASLRGAGANVLTF,TGTGCCAGCCTTAGGGGTGCCGGGGCCAACGTCCTGACTTTC
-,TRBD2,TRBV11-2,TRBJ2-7,CASSRGAGDSYEQYF,TGTGCCAGCAGCCGCGGAGCGGGAGATTCCTACGAGCAGTACTTC
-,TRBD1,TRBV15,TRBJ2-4,CATSRLGQGLKGNIQYF,TGTGCCACCAGCAGACTCGGACAGGGCCTGAAGGGGAACATTCAGTACTTC
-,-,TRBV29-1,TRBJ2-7,CSVGGTLGYEQYF,TGCAGCGTTGGCGGGACACTTGGCTACGAGCAGTACTTC
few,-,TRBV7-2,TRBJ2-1,CASSLGYMGYNEQFF,TGTGCCAGCAGCTTAGGATATATGGGCTACAATGAGCAGTTCTTC
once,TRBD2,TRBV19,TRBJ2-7,CASSTASGRLTEQYF,TGTGCCAGTAGTACGGCTAGCGGGAGGCTGACCGAGCAGTACTTC
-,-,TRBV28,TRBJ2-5,CASSATNRAETQYF,TGTGCCAGCAGTGCCACGAACAGGGCAGAGACCCAGTACTTC
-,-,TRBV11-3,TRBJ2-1,CASSFPGGGNEQFF,TGTGCCAGCAGCTTCCCGGGCGGAGGCAATGAGCAGTTCTTC
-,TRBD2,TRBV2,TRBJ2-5,CASRGLAGGGETQYF,TGTGCCAGCAGGGGACTAGCGGGAGGGGGAGAGACCCAGTACTTC
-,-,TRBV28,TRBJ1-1,CASSLSDTEAFF,TGTGCCAGCAGTTTATCTGACACTGAAGCTTTCTTT
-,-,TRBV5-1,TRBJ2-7,CASSPGLIGLQEYF,TGCGCCAGCAGCCCAGGGTTAATTGGATTACAAGAGTACTTC
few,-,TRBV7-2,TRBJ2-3,CASSAPRGTQYF,TGTGCCAGCAGCGCCCCTAGAGGCACGCAGTATTTT
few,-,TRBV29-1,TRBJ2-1,CSGHRDYNEQFF,TGCAGCGGCCACAGAGATTACAATGAGCAGTTCTTC
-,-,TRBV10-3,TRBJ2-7,CAISEGLSGSYEQYF,TGTGCCATCAGTGAGGGGCTTTCTGGATCCTACGAGCAGTACTTC
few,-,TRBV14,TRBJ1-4,CASSQGSFGGKLFF,TGTGCCAGCAGCCAAGGGTCCTTTGGTGGGAAACTGTTTTTT
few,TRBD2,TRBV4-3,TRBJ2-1,CASSQSRGLANEQFF,TGCGCCAGCAGTCAATCCAGAGGACTAGCGAATGAGCAGTTCTTC
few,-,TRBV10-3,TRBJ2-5,CASSGVAGEETQYF,TGTGCCTCCTCTGGGGTGGCTGGGGAGGAGACCCAGTACTTC
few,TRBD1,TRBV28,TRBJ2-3,CASSSGQGYTQYF,TGTGCCAGCAGTTCGGGACAGGGATATACGCAGTATTTT
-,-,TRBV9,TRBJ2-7,CASSVSSQGLYEQYF,TGTGCCAGCAGCGTTTCGAGTCAGGGGTTGTACGAGCAGTACTTC
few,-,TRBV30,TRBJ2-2,CAWSPTGITGELFF,TGTGCCTGGAGTCCAACCGGAATCACCGGGGAGCTGTTTTTT
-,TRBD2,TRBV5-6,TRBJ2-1,CASSWTSGSNEQFF,TGTGCCAGCAGCTGGACTAGCGGGAGCAATGAGCAGTTCTTC
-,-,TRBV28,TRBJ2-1,CASSLGLQSSYNEQFF,TGTGCCAGCAGTTTAGGACTACAGAGCTCCTACAATGAGCAGTTCTTC
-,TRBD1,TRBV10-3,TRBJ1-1,CAISVRGQGDTEAFF,TGTGCCATCAGCGTTAGGGGACAGGGGGACACTGAAGCTTTCTTT
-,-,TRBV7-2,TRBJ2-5,CASSLGRKVETQYF,TGTGCCAGCAGCTTGGGACGGAAAGTAGAGACCCAGTACTTC
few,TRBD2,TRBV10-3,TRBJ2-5,CAISPGVSGRVGAQYF,TGTGCCATCAGTCCCGGTGTTAGCGGGAGGGTCGGAGCCCAGTACTTC
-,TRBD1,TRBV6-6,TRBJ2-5,CASNRAGGGETQYF,TGTGCCAGCAACCGGGCAGGGGGCGGAGAGACCCAGTACTTC
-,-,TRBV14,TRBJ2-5,CASSQSSGIQETQYF,TGTGCCAGCAGCCAAAGCTCAGGCATACAAGAGACCCAGTACTTC
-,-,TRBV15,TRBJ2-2,CATSRDRGGAARELFF,TGTGCCACCAGCAGAGATCGTGGGGGCGCAGCCCGGGAGCTGTTTTTT
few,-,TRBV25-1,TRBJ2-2,CASSSLLGNTGELFF,TGTGCCAGCAGTTCCCTTCTAGGGAACACCGGGGAGCTGTTTTTT
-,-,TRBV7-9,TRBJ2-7,CASSPRDQGRVYEQYF,TGTGCCAGCAGCCCCAGAGATCAGGGTCGCGTCTACGAGCAGTACTTC
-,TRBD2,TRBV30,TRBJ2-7,CAWSTSGTLLPEQYF,TGTGCCTGGAGTACTAGCGGGACCCTACTCCCCGAGCAGTACTTC
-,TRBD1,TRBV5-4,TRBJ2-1,CASSLWVLQGAYNEQFF,TGTGCCAGCAGCTTATGGGTCTTACAGGGGGCTTACAATGAGCAGTTCTTC
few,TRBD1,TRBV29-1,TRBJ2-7,CSVAGQGPFGQYF,TGCAGCGTGGCGGGACAGGGTCCTTTCGGGCAGTACTTC